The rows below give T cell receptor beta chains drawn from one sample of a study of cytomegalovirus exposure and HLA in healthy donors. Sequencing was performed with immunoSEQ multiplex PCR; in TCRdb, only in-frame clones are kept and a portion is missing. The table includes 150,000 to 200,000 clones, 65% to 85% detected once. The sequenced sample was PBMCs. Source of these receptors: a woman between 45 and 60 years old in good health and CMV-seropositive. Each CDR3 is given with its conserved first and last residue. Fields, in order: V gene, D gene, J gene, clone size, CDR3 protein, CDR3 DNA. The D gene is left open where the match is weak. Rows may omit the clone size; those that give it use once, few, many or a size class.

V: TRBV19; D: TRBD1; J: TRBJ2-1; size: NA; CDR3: CASSIGQGSYNEQFF; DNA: TGTGCCAGTAGTATAGGACAGGGCTCCTACAATGAGCAGTTCTTC
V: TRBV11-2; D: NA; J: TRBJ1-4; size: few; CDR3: CASSLSGRSGEKLFF; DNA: TGTGCCAGCAGCTTGTCGGGGAGATCAGGCGAAAAACTGTTTTTT
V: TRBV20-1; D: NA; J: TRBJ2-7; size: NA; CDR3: CSVGREYF; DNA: TGCAGTGTGGGCCGCGAGTACTTC
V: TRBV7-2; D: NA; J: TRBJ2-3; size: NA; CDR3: CASSLVFATGDTQYF; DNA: TGTGCCAGCAGCTTAGTCTTTGCCACCGGGGATACGCAGTATTTT
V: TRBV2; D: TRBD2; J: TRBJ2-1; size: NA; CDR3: CASRGGTTYSYNEQFF; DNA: TGTGCCAGCAGGGGCGGGACTACCTATTCCTACAATGAGCAGTTCTTC
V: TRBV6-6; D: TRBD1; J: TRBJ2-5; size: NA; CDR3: CASSYSRQGETQYF; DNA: TGTGCCAGCAGTTACTCCAGACAGGGTGAGACCCAGTACTTC
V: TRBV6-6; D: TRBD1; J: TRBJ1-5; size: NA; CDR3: CASSTGQNSNQPQHF; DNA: TGTGCCAGCAGCACGGGACAGAATAGCAATCAGCCCCAGCATTTT
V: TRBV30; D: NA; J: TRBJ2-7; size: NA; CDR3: CAWSVRAYEQYF; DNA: TGTGCCTGGAGTGTACGGGCCTACGAGCAGTACTTC
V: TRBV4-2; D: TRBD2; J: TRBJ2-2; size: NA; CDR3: CASSQEVGLAAKDGVEELFF; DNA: TGTGCCAGCAGCCAAGAAGTAGGCCTAGCGGCCAAAGACGGCGTGGAGGAGCTGTTTTTT
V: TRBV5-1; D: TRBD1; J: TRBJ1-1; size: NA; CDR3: CASRTGNTEAFF; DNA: TGCGCCAGCCGGACAGGGAACACTGAAGCTTTCTTT
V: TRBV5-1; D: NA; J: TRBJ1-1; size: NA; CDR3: CASSLPGGGANTEAFF; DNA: TGCGCCAGCAGCTTGCCGGGTGGGGGGGCGAACACTGAAGCTTTCTTT
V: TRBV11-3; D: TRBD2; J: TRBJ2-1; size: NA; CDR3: CASSLRGGGAVNEQFF; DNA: TGTGCCAGCAGCTTAAGGGGCGGGGGGGCCGTGAATGAGCAGTTCTTC
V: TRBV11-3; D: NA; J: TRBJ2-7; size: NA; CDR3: CASSLDGWTTEQYF; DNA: TGTGCCAGCAGCTTGGATGGGTGGACTACGGAGCAGTACTTC
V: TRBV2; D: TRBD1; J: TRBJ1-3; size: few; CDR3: CASSPPYRGPGGGNTIYF; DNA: TGTGCCAGCAGTCCTCCTTACAGGGGGCCGGGTGGTGGAAACACCATATATTTT
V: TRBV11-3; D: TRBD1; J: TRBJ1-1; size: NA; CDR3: CASSLGGQANTEAFF; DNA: TGTGCCAGCAGCTTAGGGGGACAGGCTAACACTGAAGCTTTCTTT
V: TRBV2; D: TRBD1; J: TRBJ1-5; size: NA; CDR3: CASSEGGTGFQPQHF; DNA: TGTGCCAGCAGTGAAGGAGGGACAGGGTTCCAGCCCCAGCATTTT
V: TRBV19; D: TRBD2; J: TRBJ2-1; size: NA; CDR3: CASSIAGTSGRGEQFF; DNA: TGTGCCAGTAGTATAGCCGGGACTAGCGGGAGAGGTGAGCAGTTCTTC
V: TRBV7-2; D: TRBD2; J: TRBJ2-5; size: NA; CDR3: CASSPEAGGETQYF; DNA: TGTGCCAGCAGCCCCGAGGCCGGGGGGGAGACCCAGTACTTC
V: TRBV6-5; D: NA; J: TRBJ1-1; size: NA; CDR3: CASRHSGGRRTEAFF; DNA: TGTGCCAGCAGACACTCGGGGGGCCGACGCACTGAAGCTTTCTTT
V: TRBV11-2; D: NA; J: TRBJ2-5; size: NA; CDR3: CASSFWATQETQYF; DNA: TGTGCCAGCAGCTTCTGGGCGACCCAAGAGACCCAGTACTTC
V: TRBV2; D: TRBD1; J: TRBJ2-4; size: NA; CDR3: CASSTGQGGDIQYF; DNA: TGTGCCAGCAGCACCGGACAGGGGGGAGACATTCAGTACTTC
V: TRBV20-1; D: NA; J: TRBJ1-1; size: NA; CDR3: CSAKSASEAFF; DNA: TGCAGTGCTAAGAGCGCCAGTGAAGCTTTCTTT
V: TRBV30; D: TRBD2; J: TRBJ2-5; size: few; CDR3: CAWSVLAGGETQYF; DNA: TGTGCCTGGAGTGTGCTGGCGGGGGGCGAGACCCAGTACTTC
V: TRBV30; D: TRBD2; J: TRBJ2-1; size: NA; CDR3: CAWSKPRLAGGTVDEQFF; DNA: TGTGCCTGGAGTAAGCCCCGACTAGCGGGAGGGACGGTCGATGAGCAGTTCTTC
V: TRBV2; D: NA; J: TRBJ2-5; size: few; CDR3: CASNQQGIQETQYF; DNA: TGTGCCAGCAATCAACAGGGTATTCAAGAGACCCAGTACTTC
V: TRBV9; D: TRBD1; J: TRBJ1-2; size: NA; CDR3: CASSADRADGYTF; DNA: TGTGCCAGCAGCGCCGACAGGGCGGACGGCTACACCTTC
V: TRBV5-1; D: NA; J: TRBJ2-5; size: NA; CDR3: CASSLGTGQETQYF; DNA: TGCGCCAGCAGCTTGGGTACCGGTCAAGAGACCCAGTACTTC
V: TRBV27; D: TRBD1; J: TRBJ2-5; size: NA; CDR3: CASSLDRVGETQYF; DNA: TGTGCCAGCAGTTTAGACAGGGTAGGAGAGACCCAGTACTTC
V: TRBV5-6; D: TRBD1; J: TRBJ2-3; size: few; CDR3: CASSLQGAGTDTQYF; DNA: TGTGCCAGCAGCTTACAGGGGGCTGGAACAGATACGCAGTATTTT
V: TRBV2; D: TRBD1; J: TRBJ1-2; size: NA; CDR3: CASKGATGIYGYTF; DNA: TGTGCCAGCAAGGGGGCGACAGGGATCTATGGCTACACCTTC
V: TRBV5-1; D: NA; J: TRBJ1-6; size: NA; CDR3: CASSLARGGGDRSPLHF; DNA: TGCGCCAGCAGCTTGGCCAGGGGTGGGGGAGATCGGTCACCCCTCCACTTT
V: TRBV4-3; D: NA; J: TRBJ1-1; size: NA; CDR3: CASSLVREGTEAFF; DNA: TGCGCCAGCAGCCTCGTCAGGGAGGGGACTGAAGCTTTCTTT
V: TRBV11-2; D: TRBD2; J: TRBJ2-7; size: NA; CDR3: CASSPDSGSFSYEQYF; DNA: TGTGCCAGCAGCCCCGATAGCGGGTCTTTCTCCTACGAGCAGTACTTC
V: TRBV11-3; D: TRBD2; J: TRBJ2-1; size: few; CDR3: CASSPTGTSGTEQFF; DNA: TGTGCCAGCAGCCCAACCGGGACTAGCGGGACAGAGCAGTTCTTC
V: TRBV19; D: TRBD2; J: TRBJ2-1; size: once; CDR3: CASSPGGTSSYNEQFF; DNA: TGTGCCAGTAGTCCGGGGGGGACAAGCTCCTACAATGAGCAGTTCTTC
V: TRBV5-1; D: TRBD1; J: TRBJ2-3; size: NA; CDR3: CASSSGTGQDTQYF; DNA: TGCGCCAGCAGTTCCGGGACAGGGCAAGATACGCAGTATTTT
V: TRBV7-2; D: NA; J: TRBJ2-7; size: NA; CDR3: CASSLPGFEQYF; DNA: TGTGCCAGCAGCTTACCAGGGTTCGAGCAGTACTTC
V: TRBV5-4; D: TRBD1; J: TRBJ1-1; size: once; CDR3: CASSTGQEDTEAFF; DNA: TGTGCCAGCAGCACCGGACAGGAGGACACTGAAGCTTTCTTT
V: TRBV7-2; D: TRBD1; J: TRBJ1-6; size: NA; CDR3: CASSSGAYRGPRGSPLHF; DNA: TGTGCCAGCAGCTCCGGCGCGTACAGGGGGCCACGTGGTTCACCCCTCCACTTT
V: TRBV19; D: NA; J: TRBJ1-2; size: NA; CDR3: CASTQRESNYGYTF; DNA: TGTGCCAGTACGCAGAGGGAATCTAACTATGGCTACACCTTC
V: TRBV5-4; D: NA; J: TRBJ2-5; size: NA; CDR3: CASSFTSGETQYF; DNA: TGTGCCAGCAGCTTTACTAGTGGGGAGACCCAGTACTTC
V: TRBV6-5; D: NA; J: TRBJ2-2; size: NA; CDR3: CASSYGGGMAGELFF; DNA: TGTGCCAGCAGTTATGGAGGAGGGATGGCCGGGGAGCTGTTTTTT
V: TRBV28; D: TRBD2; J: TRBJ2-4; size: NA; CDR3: CASSLPRGVAGGPLSSKNIQYF; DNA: TGTGCCAGCAGTTTACCCCGGGGGGTAGCGGGAGGGCCACTCTCTAGCAAAAACATTCAGTACTTC
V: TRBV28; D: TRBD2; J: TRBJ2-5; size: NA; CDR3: CASSYQAGGEQETQYF; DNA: TGTGCCAGCAGTTACCAAGCGGGGGGAGAACAAGAGACCCAGTACTTC
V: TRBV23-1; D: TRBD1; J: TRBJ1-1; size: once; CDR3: CASSQQGAGNTEAFF; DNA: TGCGCCAGCAGTCAACAGGGGGCGGGAAACACTGAAGCTTTCTTT
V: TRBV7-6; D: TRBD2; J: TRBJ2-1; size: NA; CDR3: CASSDGTSGYNEQFF; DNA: TGTGCCAGCAGCGACGGGACTAGCGGGTACAATGAGCAGTTCTTC
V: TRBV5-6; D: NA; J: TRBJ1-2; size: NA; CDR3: CASSLEYTYFF; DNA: TGTGCCAGCAGCTTGGAGTACACATATTTCTTC
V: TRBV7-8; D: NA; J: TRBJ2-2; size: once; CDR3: CASSFRGRTTYTGELFF; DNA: TGTGCCAGCAGCTTTCGTGGAAGGACTACCTACACCGGGGAGCTGTTTTTT
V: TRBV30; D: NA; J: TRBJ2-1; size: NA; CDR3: CAWRPFGGDFLLSYNEQFF; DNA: TGTGCCTGGAGGCCCTTTGGAGGTGATTTCCTCCTCTCCTACAATGAGCAGTTCTTC
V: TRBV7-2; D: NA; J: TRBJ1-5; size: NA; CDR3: CASSLEEGRQPQHF; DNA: TGTGCCAGCAGCTTAGAGGAAGGGAGGCAGCCCCAGCATTTT
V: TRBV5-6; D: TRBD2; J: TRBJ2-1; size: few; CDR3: CASSYPFGGAIDEQFF; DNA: TGTGCCAGCAGTTACCCATTCGGGGGGGCTATAGACGAGCAGTTCTTC
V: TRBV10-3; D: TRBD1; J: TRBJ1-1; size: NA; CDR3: CAISESGGGAEAFF; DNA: TGTGCCATCAGTGAATCAGGGGGCGGGGCTGAAGCTTTCTTT
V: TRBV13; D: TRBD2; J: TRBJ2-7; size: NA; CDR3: CASSHGNSGRVKGGEQYF; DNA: TGTGCCAGCAGTCACGGAAATAGCGGGAGAGTAAAAGGAGGCGAGCAGTACTTC
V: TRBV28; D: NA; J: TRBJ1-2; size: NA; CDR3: CASKAGNYGYTF; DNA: TGTGCCTCAAAGGCAGGAAACTATGGCTACACCTTC